Listed below are T cell receptor beta chains from one sample, sequenced in a study of T cell changes during pregnancy in multiple sclerosis. Assay used: immunoSEQ multiplex PCR; TCRdb lists only in-frame clones, some missing. The table records some 60,000 clones, roughly 90% of them present only once. Sequenced here: peripheral blood, sampled in the first trimester of pregnancy. The receptors were gathered from a female donor in good health, enrolled as a control in a pregnancy study. Both conserved end residues are part of each CDR3.

TRBJ1-2 | TRBV7-9 | CASSLNGFELRGYTF
TRBJ2-2 | TRBV5-6 | CASKPVEGAGELFF
TRBJ2-7 | TRBV11-2 | CASSFGNRGPYEQYF
TRBJ1-1 | TRBV5-1 | CASSPGGVGPEAFF
TRBJ2-7 | TRBV5-8 | CASSSRHEQYF
TRBJ1-1 | TRBV5-1 | CASSLGDSVNTEAFF
TRBJ1-1 | TRBV2 | CASSDSGQANTEAFF
TRBJ1-1 | TRBV2 | CASSPQGRSFF
TRBJ2-1 | TRBV2 | CASSFPGTSGGNEQFF
TRBJ2-5 | TRBV7-2 | CASSRLGLAGGGETQYF